Following are 21 T cell receptor beta chains from one sample sequenced in a study of cytomegalovirus exposure and HLA in healthy donors. PCR involved 60 Vbeta and 13 Jbeta primers. Profiled with immunoSEQ multiplex PCR; TCRdb holds only in-frame clones, not every one. The data hold 200,000 to 250,000 clones, with less than 80% observed a single time. Sequenced: PBMCs. Every receptor here comes from a girl aged 2 to 10 in good health and CMV-seronegative.

The chain combines TRBV19 with TRBJ2-7; D possibly corresponds to TRBD2 (5 bases). Germline V gene sequence: CDR1 LNHDA, CDR2 SQIVND (reference sequence). Deletions cut 3 bases from V and 3 bases from J, with 15 bases between. The CDR3 contains 15 residues. Here the CDR3 DNA reads TGTGCCAGTAGTATCATAGGGAGTCCCGTCTACGAGCAGTACTTC. Residues: CASSIIGSPVYEQYF. The full variable domain, with the rest looked up from reference TRBV19 and TRBJ2-7, is DGGITQSPKYLFRKEGQNVTLSCEQNLNHDAMYWYRQDPGQGLRLIYYSQIVNDFQKGDIAEGYSVSREKKESFPLTVTSAQKNPTAFYLCASSIIGSPVYEQYFGPGTRLTVT.

The rearrangement links TRBV29-1 to TRBJ1-2; the match to TRBD1 covers 7 bases. Trimming cost V 4 bases and J 8 bases; bases outside gene matches: 10. The germline gives CDR1 SQVTM, CDR2 ANQGSEA. This CDR3 has 13 amino acids. Here the CDR3 reads CSVVREQGKGYTF. The DNA of the CDR3 is TGCAGCGTTGTTCGGGAACAGGGGAAGGGCTACACCTTC.

This clone appeared a few times. The chain uses TRBV6-6 and TRBJ1-1; D gene unclear. The germline CDR1 and CDR2 sequences are MNHNY and SVGAGI (reference sequence). Trimming left V 0 bases short and J 3 bases short, with 8 bases between. This CDR3 has 14 residues. The CDR3, as DNA: TGTGCCAGCAGTTACTCGAAGTCGGACACTGAAGCTTTCTTT. Translating it yields CASSYSKSDTEAFF.

This clone has a single count. This chain connects TRBV25-1 to TRBJ2-3, with 10 bases lining up with TRBD2. This CDR3 spans 14 amino acids. V shed 3 bases, J shed 5 bases, and the junction held 2 bases outside the gene matches. Per germline, CDR1 MGHDK and CDR2 SYGVNS. CDR3 bases: TGTGCCAGCAGTGAGGCTAGCGGGAGAGATACGCAGTATTTT. The encoded protein is CASSEASGRDTQYF. The whole variable domain, filled in from reference TRBV25-1 and TRBJ2-3, reads EADIYQTPRYLVIGTGKKITLECSQTMGHDKMYWYQQDPGMELHLIHYSYGVNSTEKGDLSSESTVSRIRTEHFPLTLESARPSHTSQYLCASSEASGRDTQYFGPGTRLTVL.

V gene TRBV19 combines with J gene TRBJ1-1; D might be TRBD1 (5 bases). V lost 6 bases and J lost 1, with 15 bases in between. The germline V gene encodes CDR1 LNHDA and CDR2 SQIVND (reference sequence). The CDR3 has 15 residues. In nucleotides, the CDR3 is TGTGCCAGTAGGACCAGGGAAGGAGCGAACACTGAAGCTTTCTTT. This codes for CASRTREGANTEAFF.

The count of this clone is one. The chain employs TRBV2 and TRBJ1-2; 8 nucleotides line up with TRBD1. Germline V gene sequence: CDR1 SNHLY, CDR2 FYNNEI. With 6 bases clipped from V and 7 bases from J, the junction kept 7 bases outside the gene matches. This CDR3 contains 13 residues. The chain's CDR3 is CASSLRGPGGYTF. CDR3 DNA: TGTGCCAGCAGCCTCAGGGGGCCGGGTGGCTACACCTTC.

The chain combines TRBV29-1 with TRBJ1-1, with a weak D call TRBD1 (6 bases). Trimming left V 5 bases short and J 0 bases short, with 13 bases between. Germline V gives CDR1 SQVTM, CDR2 ANQGSEA. The CDR3 has 14 amino acids. The CDR3, as DNA: TGCAGCGTTTTCTGGGGACACATGAACACTGAAGCTTTCTTT. The encoded protein is CSVFWGHMNTEAFF.

This chain uses TRBV5-6 with TRBJ1-3; TRBD1 matches 8 bases. CDR1 is SGHDT and CDR2 is YYEEEE in the germline V gene. The CDR3 has 17 residues. V lost 3 bases, J lost 0 bases, and 8 bases stayed unmatched. The chain's CDR3 is CASSSTGTGFSGNTIYF. CDR3 sequence (DNA): TGTGCCAGCAGCTCCACCGGGACAGGCTTCTCTGGAAACACCATATATTTT. The variable domain in full, with the rest retrieved from reference TRBV5-6 and TRBJ1-3, is DAGVTQSPTHLIKTRGQQVTLRCSPKSGHDTVSWYQQALGQGPQFIFQYYEEEERQRGNFPDRFSGHQFPNYSSELNVNALLLGDSALYLCASSSTGTGFSGNTIYFGEGSWLTVV.

Only one count was recorded for this clone. The genes are TRBV7-6 and TRBJ2-3; 11 bases are a match to TRBD2. CDR3 length: 16 amino acids. Germline loops: CDR1 SGHVS, CDR2 FNYEAQ. V was clipped by 5 bases and J by 0 bases; unmatched bases: 4. The CDR3 DNA is TGTGCCAGCAGCCCTTTAGCGGGGGGGAGCACAGATACGCAGTATTTT. Translating gives CASSPLAGGSTDTQYF.

This chain uses TRBV5-1 with TRBJ2-2; 9 bases are shared with TRBD2. V lost 5 bases, J lost 0 bases, and 2 bases stayed unmatched. The length of the CDR3 is 15 residues. The germline CDR1 and CDR2 sequences are SGHRS and YFSETQ. The CDR3 here is CASSSSGTNTGELFF. The CDR3 DNA sequence: TGCGCCAGCAGTTCTAGCGGGACGAACACCGGGGAGCTGTTTTTT. Full variable domain (missing parts from reference TRBV5-1 and TRBJ2-2): KAGVTQTPRYLIKTRGQQVTLSCSPISGHRSVSWYQQTPGQGLQFLFEYFSETQRNKGNFPGRFSGRQFSNSRSEMNVSTLELGDSALYLCASSSSGTNTGELFFGEGSRLTVL.

As concerns this clone: The sample has other DNA sequences that encode this CDR3 too. V and J are TRBV18 and TRBJ1-5; 9 bases are a match to TRBD1. Unmatched junction bases numbered 1, after V lost 3 bases and J lost 4 bases. Per the germline V gene, CDR1 is KGHSH and CDR2 is LQKENI. The CDR3 spans 14 residues. The CDR3 is CASSPGTGNQPQHF. As DNA, the CDR3 is TGTGCCAGCTCACCCGGGACAGGGAATCAGCCCCAGCATTTT.

The rearrangement uses TRBV5-6 and TRBJ2-3; TRBD2 is a possible D gene (5 bases). The CDR3 is 14 amino acids. CDR1 is SGHDT and CDR2 is YYEEEE in the germline V gene. The V end was cut by 4 bases, the J end by 2 bases, with 11 bases between. The CDR3 protein is CASSPRGYTDTQYF. Here the CDR3 DNA reads TGTGCCAGCAGCCCCCGGGGTTACACAGATACGCAGTATTTT.

V gene TRBV7-6 combines with J gene TRBJ1-4; no clear D gene. Looked up from germline, CDR1 is SGHVS and CDR2 is FNYEAQ. The CDR3 is made up of 14 amino acids. The V and J ends lost 1 base and 4 bases respectively, with 7 bases between them. This CDR3 is CASSLGSFNEKLFF. As DNA, the CDR3 is TGTGCCAGCAGCTTAGGCAGTTTTAATGAAAAACTGTTTTTT.

The rearrangement uses TRBV9 and TRBJ1-1; D ambiguous. V was trimmed by 1 base and J by 0 bases, leaving 7 bases between them. Germline values: CDR1 SGDLS, CDR2 YYNGEE. The CDR3 length is 14 residues. As DNA, the CDR3 is TGTGCCAGCAGCGTAAACAACGTGAACACTGAAGCTTTCTTT. Translated, it gives CASSVNNVNTEAFF. The variable domain in full, with the rest retrieved from reference TRBV9 and TRBJ1-1, is DSGVTQTPKHLITATGQRVTLRCSPRSGDLSVYWYQQSLDQGLQFLIQYYNGEERAKGNILERFSAQQFPDLHSELNLSSLELGDSALYFCASSVNNVNTEAFFGQGTRLTVV.

The chain has TRBV11-2 and TRBJ1-5, with no clear D. Germline V gene sequence: CDR1 SGHAT, CDR2 FQNNGV. The V gene lost 0 bases and the J gene lost 2 bases, with 2 bases spanning the gap. The CDR3 has 13 residues. For the CDR3, the DNA is TGTGCCAGCAGCTTAGACGGCAATCAGCCCCAGCATTTT. It specifies CASSLDGNQPQHF.

This clone was detected only a few times. V is TRBV4-1 and J is TRBJ2-5, with TRBD2 matching over 13 bases. V lost 4 bases and J lost 5; bases outside the gene matches: 7. Germline CDR1 is MGHRA and CDR2 is YSYEKL. The CDR3 is 16 amino acids. In nucleotides, the CDR3 is TGCGCCAGCAGCCCCCGACTAGCGGGGGGTGCTGAGACCCAGTACTTC. Translated: CASSPRLAGGAETQYF.

The gene calls are TRBV18 and TRBJ2-3; 10 bases align to TRBD2. The CDR3 length is 16 residues. J gave up 4 bases and V 2 bases, and 6 bases lay outside the gene matches. CDR1 KGHSH and CDR2 LQKENI come from the germline V gene. CDR3: CASSPFSSGGADTQYF. The CDR3 DNA reads TGTGCCAGCTCACCATTTTCCAGCGGGGGGGCAGATACGCAGTATTTT.

The chain recombines TRBV2 with TRBJ2-1; D is perhaps TRBD1 (5 bases). Trimming pared 7 bases from V and 6 bases from J, leaving 10 bases between. This CDR3 is built from 12 residues. Germline CDR1 is SNHLY and CDR2 is FYNNEI. CDR3 loop: CASNRGGNEQFF. The CDR3 DNA reads TGTGCCAGCAATAGGGGCGGCAATGAGCAGTTCTTC.

This sequence joins TRBV19 and TRBJ2-3, with 8 bases fitting TRBD2. CDR1 is LNHDA, CDR2 SQIVND, per germline (reference sequence). This CDR3 has 20 residues. V lost 4 bases and J lost 4; bases outside the gene matches: 22. CDR3 nucleotide sequence: TGTGCCAGTAGTAGGCGCCTTGTGGAAGCGGGAGTTCTTGGGCCAGATACGCAGTATTTT. It is translated as CASSRRLVEAGVLGPDTQYF.

The rearrangement links TRBV18 to TRBJ2-6; a weak D match, TRBD1 (5 bases). The CDR3 length is 17 residues. The germline gives CDR1 KGHSH, CDR2 LQKENI. The V gene lost 3 bases and the J gene lost 0 bases, with 12 bases spanning the gap. The CDR3 here is CASSPPDKTSGANVLTF. Written as DNA, the CDR3 is TGTGCCAGCTCACCGCCGGACAAGACCTCTGGGGCCAACGTCCTGACTTTC.

The gene calls are TRBV2 and TRBJ2-7, with D maybe TRBD2 (5 bases). Trimming cost V 10 bases and J 2 bases, with 15 bases left between them. Per the germline V gene, CDR1 is SNHLY and CDR2 is FYNNEI. The CDR3 totals 13 residues. The CDR3 is CATSPGWTYEQYF. The CDR3 DNA reads as TGTGCCACCTCCCCGGGGTGGACCTACGAGCAGTACTTC.